The 2 T cell receptor beta chains presented below share a single source sample, sequenced in a study of shared clonotypes between healthy human individuals. Assay used: immunoSEQ multiplex PCR; TCRdb lists only in-frame clones, some missing. Among roughly 2 million clones listed, under 97% were seen once. Sample: naive CD4+ T cells sorted from blood. The subset is: CD45RA+ positively selected. Receptor source: a man aged 18 to 30 in good health.

The V and J genes are TRBV5-1 and TRBJ1-1; TRBD1 is a possible D gene (6 bases). The germline V gene has CDR1 SGHRS and CDR2 YFSETQ. Deletions cut 7 bases from V and 5 bases from J, with 21 bases between. CDR3 length: 15 amino acids. For the CDR3, the DNA is TGCGCCAGCGGATCAACAGGGAACGGGAGGACTGAAGCTTTCTTT. This translates into CASGSTGNGRTEAFF.

The chain joins TRBV11-2 to TRBJ1-3, with D hard to call. CDR3 length: 14 amino acids. Germline lookup yields CDR1 SGHAT and CDR2 FQNNGV. The V end was cut by 2 bases, the J end by 0 bases, with 5 bases between. The CDR3 region has the DNA TGTGCCAGCAGCTTACGCTACTCTGGAAACACCATATATTTT. Protein: CASSLRYSGNTIYF. Using reference TRBV11-2 and TRBJ1-3 for the parts outside the CDR3, the full variable domain is EAGVAQSPRYKIIEKRQSVAFWCNPISGHATLYWYQQILGQGPKLLIQFQNNGVVDDSQLPKDRFSAERLKGVDSTLKIQPAKLEDSAVYLCASSLRYSGNTIYFGEGSWLTVV.